Sequencing of this TCR beta chain was carried out in a study of blood T cell repertoires in COVID-19. Clones were read by immunoSEQ multiplex PCR, and TCRdb kept only the in-frame ones, dropping some. This sample yields about 140,000 clones, of which about 82% are seen a single time; about 8% belongs to the top ten. The CDR3 runs 17 residues. The V segment lost 1 base and the J segment 5 bases; nucleotides outside the gene matches: 10. The germline CDR1 and CDR2 sequences are LGHNA and YSLEER. Sequenced input: peripheral blood. The genes are TRBV4-3 and TRBJ2-3, with TRBD2 matching over 9 bases. This clonotype originated in a woman in her sixties or seventies with acute or convalescent COVID-19. The CDR3 sequence is CASSQVLGGLAGDTQYF. The DNA for the CDR3 is TGCGCCAGCAGCCAAGTACTCGGGGGACTAGCCGGAGATACGCAGTATTTT.